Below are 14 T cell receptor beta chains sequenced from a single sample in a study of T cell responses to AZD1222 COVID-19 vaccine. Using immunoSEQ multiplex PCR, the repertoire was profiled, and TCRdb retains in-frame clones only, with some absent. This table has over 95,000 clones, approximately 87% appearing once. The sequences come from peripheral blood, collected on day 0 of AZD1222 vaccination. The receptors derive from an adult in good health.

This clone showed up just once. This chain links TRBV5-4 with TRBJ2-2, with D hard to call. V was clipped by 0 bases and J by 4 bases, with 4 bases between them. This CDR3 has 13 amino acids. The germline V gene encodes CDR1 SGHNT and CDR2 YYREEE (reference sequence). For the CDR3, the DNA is TGTGCCAGCAGCTTGGTCGGCACCGGGGAGCTGTTTTTT. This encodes CASSLVGTGELFF.

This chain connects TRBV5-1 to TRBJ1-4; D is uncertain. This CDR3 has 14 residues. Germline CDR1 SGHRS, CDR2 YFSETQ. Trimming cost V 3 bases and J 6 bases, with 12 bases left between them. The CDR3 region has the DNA TGCGCCAGCAGCTCGGAACCCGCGGATGAAAAACTGTTTTTT. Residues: CASSSEPADEKLFF.

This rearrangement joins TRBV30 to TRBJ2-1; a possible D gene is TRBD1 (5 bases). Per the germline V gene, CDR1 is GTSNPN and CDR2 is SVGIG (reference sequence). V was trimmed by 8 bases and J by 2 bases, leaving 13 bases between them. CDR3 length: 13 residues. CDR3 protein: CAVTTDTYNEQFF. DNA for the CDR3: TGTGCCGTTACCACGGACACCTACAATGAGCAGTTCTTC.

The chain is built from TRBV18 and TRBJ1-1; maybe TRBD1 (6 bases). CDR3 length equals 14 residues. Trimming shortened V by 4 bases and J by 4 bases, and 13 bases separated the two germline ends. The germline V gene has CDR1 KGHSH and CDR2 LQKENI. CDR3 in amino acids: CASSLQTGATEAFF. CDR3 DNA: TGTGCCAGCTCACTACAGACAGGAGCCACTGAAGCTTTCTTT.

The CDR3 DNA sequence: TGTGCCACCAGTGATTTGCCCGGGACTAGCGGGATGGACAATGAGCAGTTCTTC. It encodes CATSDLPGTSGMDNEQFF. The rearrangement uses TRBV24-1 and TRBJ2-1, with 13 bases that match TRBD2. The CDR3 sequence is 18 residues long. Trimming took 0 bases from V and 5 from J; bases not matched to a gene: 6. In germline, CDR1 is KGHDR, CDR2 SFDVKD.

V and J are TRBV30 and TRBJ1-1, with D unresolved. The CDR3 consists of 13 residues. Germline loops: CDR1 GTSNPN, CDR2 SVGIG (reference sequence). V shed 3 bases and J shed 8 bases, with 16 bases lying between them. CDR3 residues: CAWSFGVLGEAFF. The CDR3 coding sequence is TGTGCCTGGAGCTTCGGGGTCCTAGGGGAAGCTTTCTTT. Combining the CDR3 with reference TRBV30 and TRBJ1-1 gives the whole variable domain SQTIHQWPATLVQPVGSPLSLECTVEGTSNPNLYWYRQAAGRGLQLLFYSVGIGQISSEVPQNLSASRPQDRQFILSSKKLLLSDSGFYLCAWSFGVLGEAFFGQGTRLTVV.

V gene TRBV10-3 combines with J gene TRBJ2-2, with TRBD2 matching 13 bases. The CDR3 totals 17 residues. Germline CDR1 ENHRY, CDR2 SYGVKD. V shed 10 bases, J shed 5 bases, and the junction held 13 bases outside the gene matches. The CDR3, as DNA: TGTGCCACCTCCGGGACTAGCGGGACCGCGGGGACCGGGGAGCTGTTTTTT. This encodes CATSGTSGTAGTGELFF.

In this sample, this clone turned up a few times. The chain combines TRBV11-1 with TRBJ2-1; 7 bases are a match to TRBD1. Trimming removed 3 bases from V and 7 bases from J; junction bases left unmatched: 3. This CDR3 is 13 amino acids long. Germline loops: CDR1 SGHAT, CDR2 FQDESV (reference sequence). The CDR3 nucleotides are TGTGCCAGCAGCTTGGACAGGTCAAATGAGCAGTTCTTC. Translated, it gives CASSLDRSNEQFF.

CDR3 protein: CIAHRGNEQFF. In nucleotides, the CDR3 is TGCATCGCTCACCGGGGGAATGAGCAGTTCTTC. The chain carries TRBV29-1 and TRBJ2-1; D is possibly TRBD2 (6 bases). This CDR3 region has 11 residues. CDR1 and CDR2 (germline): SQVTM, ANQGSEA.

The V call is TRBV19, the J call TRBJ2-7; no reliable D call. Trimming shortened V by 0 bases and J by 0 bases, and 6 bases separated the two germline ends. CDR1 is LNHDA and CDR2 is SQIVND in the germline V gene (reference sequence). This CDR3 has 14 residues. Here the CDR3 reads CASSIEFGSYEQYF. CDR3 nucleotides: TGTGCCAGTAGTATAGAATTCGGCTCCTACGAGCAGTACTTC.

The DNA of the CDR3 is TGTGCCAGCAGCTTAGGCGGGGGTCGGTCCTACAATGAGCAGTTCTTC. It specifies CASSLGGGRSYNEQFF. The chain links TRBV11-3 to TRBJ2-1, with TRBD2 identical over 7 bases. V shed 1 base, J shed 1 base, and the junction held 4 bases outside the gene matches. This CDR3 region has 16 residues. Looked up from germline, CDR1 is SGHNT and CDR2 is YENEEA.

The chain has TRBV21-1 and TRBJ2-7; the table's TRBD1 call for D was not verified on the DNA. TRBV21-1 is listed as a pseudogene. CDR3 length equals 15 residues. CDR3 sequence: CASRTIGQLTYEQYF. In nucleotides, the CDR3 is TGTGCCAGCAGGACAATAGGACAGCTCACCTACGAGCAGTACTTC.

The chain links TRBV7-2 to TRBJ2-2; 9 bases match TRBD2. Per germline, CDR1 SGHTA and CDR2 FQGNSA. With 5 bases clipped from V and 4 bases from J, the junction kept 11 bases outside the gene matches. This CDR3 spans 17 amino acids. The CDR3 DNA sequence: TGTGCCAGCAGCCCCCTTCGAGCGGGAGGTAGCACCGGGGAGCTGTTTTTT. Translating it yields CASSPLRAGGSTGELFF.

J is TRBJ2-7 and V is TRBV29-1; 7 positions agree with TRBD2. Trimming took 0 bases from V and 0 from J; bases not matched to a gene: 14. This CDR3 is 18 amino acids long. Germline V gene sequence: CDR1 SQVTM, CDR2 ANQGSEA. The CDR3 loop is CSVEDGGGRGRSSYEQYF. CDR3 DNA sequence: TGCAGCGTTGAAGACGGGGGAGGGCGGGGTCGCAGCTCCTACGAGCAGTACTTC.